This T cell receptor beta chain comes out of a study of radiation and T cells in renal cell carcinoma. Time point specified: baseline pretreatment blood. Sample treatment: 15 Gy SBRT to primary tumor, nephrectomy 4 weeks later. The CDR3 covers 15 residues. Trimming pared 1 base from V and 1 base from J, leaving 10 bases between. Looked up from germline, CDR1 is MNHNY and CDR2 is SVGAGI (reference sequence). TCRdb's copy holds only in-frame clones and misses some; the assay was immunoSEQ multiplex PCR. The repertoire includes about 160,000 clones, around 89% of them detected once, and 3.5% to 5% sits in the top ten. The study's findings and limits: No pretreatment tumor biopsies were available for baseline clonotypes. Top tumor clonotypes rose in blood 2 weeks post-radiation, then contracted.

Remarks on this clone: Its antigen is not identified.

This TCR was recovered from a woman in her sixties or seventies with renal cell carcinoma. The sample here was blood, taken from a patient whose treatment included radiotherapy and nephrectomy. The chain has TRBV6-6 and TRBJ2-5; D might be TRBD1 (6 bases). CDR3 sequence (DNA): TGTGCCAGCAGTTACTTAACAGGGCCCCAAGAGACCCAGTACTTC. This encodes CASSYLTGPQETQYF.